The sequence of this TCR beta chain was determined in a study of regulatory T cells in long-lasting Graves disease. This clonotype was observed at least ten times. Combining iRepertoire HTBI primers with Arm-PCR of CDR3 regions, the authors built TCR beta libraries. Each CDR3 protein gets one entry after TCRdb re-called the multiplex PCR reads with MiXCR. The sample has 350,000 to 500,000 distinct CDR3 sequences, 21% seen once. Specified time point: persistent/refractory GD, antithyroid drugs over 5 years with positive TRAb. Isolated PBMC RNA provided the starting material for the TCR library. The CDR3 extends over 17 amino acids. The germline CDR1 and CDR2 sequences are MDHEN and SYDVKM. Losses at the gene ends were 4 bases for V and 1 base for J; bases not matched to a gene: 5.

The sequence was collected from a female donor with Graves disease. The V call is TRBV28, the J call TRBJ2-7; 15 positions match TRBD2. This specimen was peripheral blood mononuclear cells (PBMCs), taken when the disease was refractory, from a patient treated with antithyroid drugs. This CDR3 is CASSSWTSGRDSYEQYF. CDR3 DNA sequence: TGTGCCAGCAGTTCCTGGACTAGCGGGAGGGATTCCTACGAGCAGTACTTC.